The 10 T cell receptor beta chains listed next were all sequenced from one sample in a study of memory CD4+ T cells and cytomegalovirus serostatus. The assay was immunoSEQ multiplex PCR, and TCRdb's table has in-frame clones only and misses some. The table has about 48,000 clones, roughly 78% seen once. Single viable CD3+CD4+CD8-CD45RO+ cells were sorted as the memory CD4+ T cells. Sequencing was carried out using memory CD4+ T cells from blood. These receptors were taken from an adult in good health and CMV-seronegative.

This clone was counted only a few times. The chain combines TRBV5-1 with TRBJ2-3, with D perhaps TRBD1 or TRBD2 (5 bases each). Trimming removed 4 bases at V and 6 bases at J, with 15 bases between. The CDR3 spans 14 residues. From germline, CDR1 is SGHRS and CDR2 YFSETQ. CDR3 bases: TGCGCCAGCAGCCCATGGGGGACCACGGATACGCAGTATTTT. It is translated as CASSPWGTTDTQYF.

The V gene is TRBV5-4, the J gene TRBJ2-2; maybe TRBD2 (6 bases). V lost 0 bases, J lost 6 bases, and 15 bases lay in between. Germline V gives CDR1 SGHNT, CDR2 YYREEE (reference sequence). This CDR3 region has 16 residues. The CDR3 spells CASSLGLGRGAGELFF. The CDR3 coding sequence is TGTGCCAGCAGCTTGGGGCTGGGGCGGGGTGCCGGGGAGCTGTTTTTT.

J is TRBJ2-4 and V is TRBV18; TRBD1 matches at 9 bases. Germline V lookup: CDR1 KGHSH, CDR2 LQKENI. Germline trimming cut 6 bases from V and 4 bases from J; bases unmatched to any gene: 4. The CDR3 length is 14 residues. The CDR3 DNA reads TGTGCCAGCTCCCTCGGACAGGGGAAAAACATTCAGTACTTC. Residues: CASSLGQGKNIQYF.

The V and J genes are TRBV19 and TRBJ2-2, with D possibly being TRBD1 (6 bases). There are 20 residues in the CDR3. CDR1 and CDR2 from the germline V gene are LNHDA and SQIVND (reference sequence). Trimming shortened V by 9 bases and J by 0 bases, and 29 bases separated the two germline ends. The CDR3 loop reads CASKSVGASQGVANTGELFF. The CDR3 coding sequence is TGTGCCAGCAAGTCGGTTGGGGCATCACAGGGAGTGGCGAACACCGGGGAGCTGTTTTTT.

The chain joins TRBV9 to TRBJ1-2; D is perhaps TRBD1 (5 bases). CDR3 length equals 16 residues. Trimming left V 0 bases short and J 2 bases short, with 14 bases between. CDR1 SGDLS and CDR2 YYNGEE come from the germline V gene. The CDR3, as DNA: TGTGCCAGCAGCGTAGCTCCCCAGGGCGGGAACTATGGCTACACCTTC. Residues: CASSVAPQGGNYGYTF.

V and J are TRBV5-1 and TRBJ2-3, with 10 bases lining up with TRBD2. From germline, CDR1 is SGHRS and CDR2 YFSETQ. The CDR3 runs 16 residues. V trimming: 6 bases; J trimming: 5 bases; junction bases outside the gene matches: 12. The CDR3 spells CASTRDSGGAGDTQYF. CDR3 DNA: TGCGCCAGCACCCGGGACAGCGGGGGGGCCGGAGATACGCAGTATTTT.

The V gene is TRBV5-1, the J gene TRBJ2-1; possibly TRBD2 for D (5 bases). CDR3 length: 12 amino acids. Trimming cost V 3 bases and J 14 bases, with 15 bases left between them. Germline V gives CDR1 SGHRS, CDR2 YFSETQ. The chain's CDR3 is CASSSLGPGEFF. CDR3 bases: TGCGCCAGCAGCTCCCTGGGTCCCGGGGAGTTCTTC.

V is TRBV6-1 and J is TRBJ1-2; no definite D call. The CDR3 spans 13 residues. CDR1 and CDR2 (germline): MNHNS, SASEGT. V lost 4 bases and J 3 bases, leaving 9 bases between the germline ends. The CDR3 reads CASSVSVDYGYTF. CDR3 nucleotide sequence: TGTGCCAGCAGTGTATCCGTAGACTATGGCTACACCTTC.

V is TRBV5-8 and J is TRBJ2-5; D may be TRBD1 (6 bases). This CDR3 region has 13 residues. With 7 bases removed from V and 5 bases from J, the gap between germline ends came to 15 bases. CDR1 and CDR2 (germline): SGHTS, YDEGEE. As DNA, the CDR3 is TGTGCCAGCCCTCGAGGGCAGGGGGAGACCCAGTACTTC. Translated, it gives CASPRGQGETQYF.

The chain has TRBV19 and TRBJ1-1; 10 positions agree with TRBD1. V trimming: 8 bases; J trimming: 3 bases; junction bases outside the gene matches: 12. The CDR3 sequence is 16 residues long. In germline, CDR1 is LNHDA, CDR2 SQIVND (reference sequence). The CDR3 loop is CASRNRDRGVDTEAFF. The CDR3 region has the DNA TGTGCCAGTCGAAACCGGGACAGGGGAGTGGACACTGAAGCTTTCTTT. The full variable domain, with the rest looked up from reference TRBV19 and TRBJ1-1, is DGGITQSPKYLFRKEGQNVTLSCEQNLNHDAMYWYRQDPGQGLRLIYYSQIVNDFQKGDIAEGYSVSREKKESFPLTVTSAQKNPTAFYLCASRNRDRGVDTEAFFGQGTRLTVV.